Shown below are 20 T cell receptor beta chains from a single sample sequenced in a study of tissue T cells after allogeneic stem cell transplantation. Time point meaning: mouse harvest day 7 after allogeneic transplant. The graft held 10^6 splenic CD5+ T cells and 10^7 T-cell-depleted bone marrow cells. Repertoires were generated with immunoSEQ multiplex PCR, while TCRdb's copy carries only in-frame clones and drops some. The table has about 10,000 clones, 30% to 40% seen once. Specimen: skin. The receptors originated from a female BALB/c mouse given C57BL/6 T cells with graft-versus-host disease after an allogeneic hematopoietic cell transplant.

For this clone: The gene names given are mouse names. The DNA ends 1 residue before the CDR3 does, and the rest of the CDR3 is filled in from the germline J gene. The V call is TRBV3, the J call TRBJ2-4; D is undetermined. Germline V lookup: CDR1 SNHLY, CDR2 FYNGKV (reference sequence). Trimming left V 5 bases short and J 2 bases short, with 11 bases between. The CDR3 runs 14 residues. The DNA read from the CDR3 is TGTGCCAGCAGCCCCCGGGCAGTTCAAAACACCTTGTAC. Its translation is CASSPRAVQNTLY. The full CDR3 protein reads CASSPRAVQNTLYF.

With regard to this clone: Genes here carry mouse names. The DNA ends 1 residue before the CDR3 does, and the rest of the CDR3 is filled in from the germline J gene. The genes are TRBV23 and TRBJ2-3; the table assigns TRBD2, which was not confirmed against the DNA. Germline CDR1 and CDR2: KGHTA and FQNQQP. There are 17 residues in the CDR3. The DNA read from the CDR3 is TGCTCCAGCAGTCAATCGCCGGACTGGGGTAGTGCAGAAACGCTGTAT. This codes for CSSSQSPDWGSAETLY. The entire CDR3 is CSSSQSPDWGSAETLYF.

A remark on this clone: The genes and germline here are from mouse. The sequence runs out 1 residue before the end of the CDR3; the remainder is reconstructed from the germline J gene. Distinct nucleotide sequences in the sample also encode this CDR3. The rearrangement joins TRBV26 to TRBJ2-3, with no clear D. This CDR3 region has 14 residues. The germline gives CDR1 KGHPV, CDR2 FQNQEV (reference sequence). V was trimmed by 3 bases and J by 2 bases, leaving 9 bases between them. The sequenced CDR3 bases are TGTGCCAGCAGTCTCGCGAGGGATGCAGAAACGCTGTAT. Its translation: CASSLARDAETLY. The whole CDR3 is CASSLARDAETLYF.

In the case of this clone: Here the gene names and germline are mouse. With the read ending 1 residue before the CDR3 end, the germline J gene is used to fill in that end. The chain carries TRBV26 and TRBJ2-7; D call uncertain. V was trimmed by 0 bases and J by 7 bases, leaving 4 bases between them. This CDR3 spans 11 amino acids. Per the germline V gene, CDR1 is KGHPV and CDR2 is FQNQEV (reference sequence). CDR3 DNA, as far as it was read: TGTGCCAGCAGTCTGTCGTGGGAACAGTAC. As protein: CASSLSWEQY. The entire CDR3 protein reads CASSLSWEQYF.

In its sample, this clone is medium-sized. Gene names are mouse gene names. The sequence runs out 1 residue before the end of the CDR3; the remainder is reconstructed from the germline J gene. The chain is built from TRBV17 and TRBJ1-5; D remains ambiguous. The length of the CDR3 is 10 residues. CDR1 is MNHDT and CDR2 is YYDKIL in the germline V gene. Trimming left V 3 bases short and J 8 bases short, with 2 bases between. CDR3 bases read: TGTGCTAGCAGTAGGAAGGCTCCGCTT. This codes for CASSRKAPL. Given in full, the CDR3 is CASSRKAPLF.

This clone was seen more than once but under ten times. The gene names here belong to mouse. The read falls 1 residue short of the CDR3 end, and the missing part is taken from the germline J gene. This chain joins TRBV31 and TRBJ1-3; no clear D. The germline V gene has CDR1 GKSSPN and CDR2 SITVG. This CDR3 is 13 amino acids long. Trimming shortened V by 1 base and J by 0 bases, and 4 bases separated the two germline ends. CDR3 in amino acids: CAWSHNSGNTLYF. The DNA read from the CDR3 is TGTGCCTGGAGTCACAATTCTGGAAATACGCTCTAT.

Judged by abundance, this clone is medium-sized. Germline and genes: mouse. The CDR3 extends 1 residue past the end of the read, so its final part is completed from the germline J gene. The chain joins TRBV26 to TRBJ2-7, with a tentative D call TRBD1 (5 bases). The CDR3 runs 13 residues. V was cut by 2 bases and J by 3 bases, with 8 bases left in between. Germline CDR1 is KGHPV and CDR2 is FQNQEV (reference sequence). The part of the CDR3 DNA that was read is TGTGCCAGCAGTCTGGCAGGGAACTATGAACAGTAC. Residues: CASSLAGNYEQY. The full CDR3 protein is CASSLAGNYEQYF. The variable domain in full, completed from reference TRBV26 and TRBJ2-7, reads NSKVIQTPRYLVKGQGQKAKMRCIPEKGHPVVFWYQQNKNNEFKFLINFQNQEVLQQIDMTEKRFSAECPSNSPCSLEIQSSEAGDSALYLCASSLAGNYEQYFGPGTRLTVL.

Worth noting for this clone: A single base separates this from a much larger clone, so it may be a read error. Gene names follow the mouse nomenclature. From the germline J gene comes the end of the CDR3, since the read stops 1 residue before it. Other DNA sequences from this sample encode an identical CDR3 as well. The chain has TRBV3 and TRBJ1-3; TRBD1 might be the D (5 bases). The germline V gene has CDR1 SNHLY and CDR2 FYNGKV (reference sequence). The CDR3 spans 14 residues. Between the trimmed V and J ends, which lost 2 bases and 0 bases, there was a span of 5 bases. Partial CDR3 DNA: TGTGCCAGCAGCTTACAGGGTTCTGGAAATACGCTCTAT. This gives the protein CASSLQGSGNTLY. The complete CDR3 protein is CASSLQGSGNTLYF.

By sample share, this clone is medium-sized. The germline and genes are mouse ones. The read is 1 residue too short to cover the CDR3 end, so that end is filled in from the germline J gene. The V gene is TRBV26, the J gene TRBJ1-4; TRBD1 aligns across 9 bases. The CDR3 spans 14 residues. Germline V CDR1 and CDR2: KGHPV, FQNQEV (reference sequence). After removal of 4 bases from V and 7 bases from J, the junction contained 4 bases not matched to a gene. Incomplete CDR3 DNA: TGTGCCAGCAGTCCACAGGGGGCGGGCGAAAGATTATTT. This encodes CASSPQGAGERLF. The full CDR3 protein is CASSPQGAGERLFF.

In regard to this clone: Gene labels here are mouse ones. Read sequence stops 1 residue before the CDR3 end, and the germline J gene provides the missing end. This rearrangement joins TRBV22 to TRBJ2-5. TRBV22 is noted as a pseudogene. The CDR3 has 12 amino acids. The sequenced part of the CDR3 DNA is TGTGCCAGCAGTTGTCACCAAGACACCCAGTAC. Translation: CASSCHQDTQY. In full, the CDR3 reads CASSCHQDTQYF.

About this clone: Genes and germline come from the mouse. Sequencing ends 1 residue short of the CDR3 end; the germline J gene provides the rest. V and J are TRBV26 and TRBJ2-3, with D possibly TRBD1 on 5 matching bases. The germline V and J ends were trimmed by 4 bases and 0 bases, with 8 bases remaining between them. Germline V lookup: CDR1 KGHPV, CDR2 FQNQEV (reference sequence). This CDR3 region has 14 residues. The sequenced part of the CDR3 DNA is TGTGCCAGCAGTCGACAGCCTAGTGCAGAAACGCTGTAT. Its translation is CASSRQPSAETLY. In full, the CDR3 reads CASSRQPSAETLYF.

This clone has more than one count but fewer than ten. Each gene name is a mouse one. The observed sequence ends 1 residue before the CDR3 terminus, with the missing tail filled in from the germline J gene. The genes are TRBV31 and TRBJ2-5, with 14 bases fitting TRBD2. Germline V CDR1 and CDR2: GKSSPN, SITVG. Trimming cost V 0 bases and J 2 bases; bases outside gene matches: 4. The CDR3 totals 17 residues. Incomplete CDR3 DNA: TGTGCCTGGAGTCTAGGGGACTGGGGGGGCGGCCAAGACACCCAGTAC. Protein product: CAWSLGDWGGGQDTQY. The whole CDR3 reads CAWSLGDWGGGQDTQYF.

This clone was picked up a small number of times. Mouse gene names and germline throughout. The read is 1 residue too short to cover the CDR3 end, so that end is filled in from the germline J gene. The rearrangement links TRBV3 to TRBJ1-2; TRBD1 might be the D (6 bases). The germline CDR1 and CDR2 sequences are SNHLY and FYNGKV (reference sequence). CDR3 length equals 13 residues. The V end lost 4 bases, the J end lost 2 bases, and 8 bases lay between the germline ends. The CDR3 region is CASSSGANSDYTF. The covered CDR3 bases are TGTGCCAGCAGCTCAGGGGCCAACTCCGACTACACC.

As regards this clone: Genes here carry mouse names. The CDR3 goes on 1 residue after the read ends, and that part is filled in from the germline J gene. V usage is TRBV12-1 and J usage is TRBJ1-4; 7 bases line up with TRBD1. The V gene's germline CDR1 is SGHSN and CDR2 HYEKVE. V trimming: 3 bases; J trimming: 5 bases; junction bases outside the gene matches: 5. The CDR3 covers 14 residues. Incomplete CDR3 DNA: TGTGCCAGCTCTTCCGGGACAGATAACGAAAGATTATTT. Its protein product is CASSSGTDNERLF. The CDR3, in full, reads CASSSGTDNERLFF.

On this clone: The genes are named according to mouse. The read finishes 1 residue shy of the CDR3 end, and the germline J gene is used to complete it. The chain employs TRBV1 and TRBJ1-4, with 7 bases aligning to TRBD1. The CDR3 is 15 residues long. The germline V gene encodes CDR1 NSQYPW and CDR2 LRSPGD (reference sequence). J gave up 3 bases and V 2 bases, and 3 bases lay outside the gene matches. The part of the CDR3 DNA that was read is TGCACCTGCAGTGCAAGGACAGGCCCCAACGAAAGATTATTT. Translating gives CTCSARTGPNERLF. The full CDR3 protein reads CTCSARTGPNERLFF. Filled out from reference TRBV1 and TRBJ1-4, the complete variable domain reads VTLLEQNPRWRLVPRGQAVNLRCILKNSQYPWMSWYQQDLQKQLQWLFTLRSPGDKEVKSLPGADYLATRVTDTELRLQVANMSQGRTLYCTCSARTGPNERLFFGHGTKLSVL.

By proportion, this clone is medium-sized (0.01 to 0.1%). Mouse germline and gene names are used. The read ends 1 residue shy of where the CDR3 ends; the end is completed using the germline J gene. Other DNA variants within this sample encode the same CDR3. J is TRBJ1-2 and V is TRBV1; 9 nucleotides line up with TRBD1. Germline V gene sequence: CDR1 NSQYPW, CDR2 LRSPGD (reference sequence). The CDR3 consists of 15 residues. Losses at the gene ends were 3 bases for V and 0 bases for J; bases not matched to a gene: 2. Incomplete CDR3 DNA: TGCACCTGCAGTGCGCGGGACAGGGCAAACTCCGACTACACC. It specifies CTCSARDRANSDYT. The complete CDR3 sequence is CTCSARDRANSDYTF.

This clone qualifies as medium-sized (0.01 to 0.1%). Each gene name is a mouse one. The CDR3 end lies 1 residue beyond the end of the read and is filled in from the germline J gene. The chain has TRBV26 and TRBJ1-5, with unresolved D. The CDR3 loop spans 14 amino acids. Germline CDR1 reads KGHPV; CDR2 reads FQNQEV (reference sequence). The germline V and J ends were trimmed by 7 bases and 0 bases, with 10 bases remaining between them. CDR3 DNA (partial): TGTGCCAGCACTCCACAGTATAACAACCAGGCTCCGCTT. Protein: CASTPQYNNQAPL. The whole CDR3 protein reads CASTPQYNNQAPLF.

This clone was observed a few times. Genes and germline are mouse. The DNA ends 1 residue before the CDR3 does, and the rest of the CDR3 is filled in from the germline J gene. The gene calls are TRBV16 and TRBJ2-7; 7 nucleotides agree with TRBD1. V lost 0 bases, J lost 4 bases, and 0 bases stayed unmatched. The CDR3 is 13 amino acids. In germline, CDR1 is SGHSA, CDR2 FRNQAP. The CDR3 loop reads CASSLETGYEQYF. Incomplete CDR3 DNA: TGTGCAAGCAGCTTAGAGACAGGGTATGAACAGTAC.

A word on this clone: Each gene name is a mouse one. The CDR3 loop reads CASSLYGNSDYTF. Partial CDR3 DNA: TGTGCCAGCAGCTTATACGGGAACTCCGACTACACC. This sequence joins TRBV3 and TRBJ1-2, with D uncertain. The read is 1 residue too short to cover the CDR3 end, so that end is filled in from the germline J gene. The germline CDR1 and CDR2 sequences are SNHLY and FYNGKV (reference sequence). There are 13 residues in the CDR3. Trimming shortened V by 2 bases and J by 2 bases, and 6 bases separated the two germline ends.

As regards this clone: Gene labels here are mouse ones. The read comes to an end 1 residue before the CDR3 does, leaving the germline J gene to fill in the end. The V gene is TRBV14, the J gene TRBJ2-2; D gene ambiguous. Deletions cut 4 bases from V and 1 base from J, with 8 bases between. The CDR3 consists of 14 residues. The germline V gene has CDR1 SGHDT and CDR2 FRDEAV. CDR3 bases read: TGTGCCAGCAGTCCCACAAGAAACACCGGGCAGCTCTAC. It is translated as CASSPTRNTGQLY. The entire CDR3 protein reads CASSPTRNTGQLYF.